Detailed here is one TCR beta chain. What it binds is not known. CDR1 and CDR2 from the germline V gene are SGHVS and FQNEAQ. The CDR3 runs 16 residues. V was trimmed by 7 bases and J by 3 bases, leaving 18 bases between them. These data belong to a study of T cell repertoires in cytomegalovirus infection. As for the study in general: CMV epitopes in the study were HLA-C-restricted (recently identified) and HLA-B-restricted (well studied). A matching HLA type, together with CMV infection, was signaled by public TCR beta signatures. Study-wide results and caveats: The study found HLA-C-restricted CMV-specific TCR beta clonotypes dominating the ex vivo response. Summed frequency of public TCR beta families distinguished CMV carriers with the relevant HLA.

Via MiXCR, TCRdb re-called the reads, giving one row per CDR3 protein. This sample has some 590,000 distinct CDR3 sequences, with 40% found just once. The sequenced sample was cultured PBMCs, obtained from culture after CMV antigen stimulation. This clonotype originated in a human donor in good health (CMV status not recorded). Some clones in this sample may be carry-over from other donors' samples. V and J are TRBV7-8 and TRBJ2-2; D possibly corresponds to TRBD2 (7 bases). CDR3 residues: CASTLGRGGYTGELFF. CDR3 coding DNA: TGTGCCAGCACGCTTGGGAGGGGGGGGTACACCGGGGAGCTGTTTTTT. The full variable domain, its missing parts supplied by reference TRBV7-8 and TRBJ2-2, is GAGVSQSPRYKVAKRGQDVALRCDPISGHVSLFWYQQALGQGPEFLTYFQNEAQLDKSGLPSDRFFAERPEGSVSTLKIQRTQQEDSAVYLCASTLGRGGYTGELFFGEGSRLTVL.